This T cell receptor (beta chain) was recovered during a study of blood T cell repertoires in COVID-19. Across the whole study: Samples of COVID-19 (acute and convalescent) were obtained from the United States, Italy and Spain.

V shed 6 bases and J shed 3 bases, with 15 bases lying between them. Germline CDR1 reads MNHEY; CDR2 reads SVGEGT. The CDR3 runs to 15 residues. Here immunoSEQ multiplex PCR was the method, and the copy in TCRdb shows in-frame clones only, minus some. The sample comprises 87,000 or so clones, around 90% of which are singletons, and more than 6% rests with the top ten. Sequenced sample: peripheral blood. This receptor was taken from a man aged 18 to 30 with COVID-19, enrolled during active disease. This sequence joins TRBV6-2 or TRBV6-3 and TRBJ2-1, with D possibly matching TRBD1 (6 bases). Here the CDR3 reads CASSQFRDNYNEQFF. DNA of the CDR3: TGTGCCAGCAGCCAATTCCGGGACAACTACAATGAGCAGTTCTTC.